The clone carrying this TCR beta chain was picked up one time. The sample belongs to a study of technical replicates of blood from a few donors. Profiling relied on immunoSEQ multiplex PCR, and the TCRdb table lists in-frame clones only, not all of them. Of under 90,000 clones listed, 90% to 98% were seen once; the top ten hold 0.2%. Germline CDR1 reads SGHTS; CDR2 reads YDEGEE. This CDR3 has 15 residues. Trimming shortened V by 5 bases and J by 4 bases, and 19 bases separated the two germline ends. The V gene is TRBV5-8, the J gene TRBJ2-7, with a tentative D call TRBD2 (5 bases). This clonotype was sampled from a human donor in good health. The sequencing sample was made of T cells isolated from PBMCs. The CDR3: CASRFAIDGEYEQYF. In nucleotides, the CDR3 is TGTGCCAGCAGGTTTGCGATTGACGGGGAGTACGAGCAGTACTTC.